The 29 T cell receptor beta chains below come from one sample, sequenced in a study of cytomegalovirus exposure and HLA in healthy donors. PCR was performed using 60 Vbeta and 13 Jbeta primers. Sequencing was performed with immunoSEQ multiplex PCR; in TCRdb, only in-frame clones are kept and a portion is missing. The sample lists tens of thousands of clones, around 71% seen once, with around 1.9% in the top ten. The sample consisted of PBMCs. The source of these receptors is a man aged 30-40 years in good health and CMV-seronegative.

The gene calls are TRBV6-5 and TRBJ1-2; 9 bases align to TRBD1. This CDR3 region has 15 residues. From germline, CDR1 is MNHEY and CDR2 SVGAGI. Trimming cost V 7 bases and J 4 bases; bases outside gene matches: 10. The CDR3: CASKRGGTGRYGYTF. The CDR3 nucleotides are TGTGCCAGCAAACGCGGGGGGACAGGGCGCTATGGCTACACCTTC.

This chain joins TRBV6-1 and TRBJ2-7; no reliable D call. Trimming left V 3 bases short and J 3 bases short, with 12 bases between. The CDR3 contains 14 residues. Germline V gene sequence: CDR1 MNHNS, CDR2 SASEGT. Written as DNA, the CDR3 is TGTGCCAGCAGTGATAGCAAAGGAGTCTACGAGCAGTACTTC. Translated, it gives CASSDSKGVYEQYF.

CDR3 amino acids: CASSLGQGYEQYF. CDR3 nucleotides: TGTGCCAGCAGTTTAGGGCAGGGCTACGAGCAGTACTTC. This sequence joins TRBV28 and TRBJ2-7; maybe TRBD1 (5 bases). Germline CDR1 is MDHEN and CDR2 is SYDVKM. The CDR3 has 13 residues. Trimming shortened V by 2 bases and J by 3 bases, and 8 bases separated the two germline ends.

This sequence joins TRBV28 and TRBJ2-5; 9 nucleotides line up with TRBD2. Gene TRBJ2-7 matches the end of the DNA better, so the J call may be wrong. Germline CDR1 MDHEN, CDR2 SYDVKM. The CDR3 runs 14 residues. The CDR3 here is CASSPGAGGYEQYF. For the CDR3, the DNA is TGTGCCAGCAGCCCCGGGGCGGGAGGGTACGAGCAGTACTTC.

The J gene is TRBJ2-7, the V gene TRBV29-1, with TRBD2 matching over 9 bases. V was clipped by 1 base and J by 0 bases; unmatched bases: 7. Germline-derived CDR1 and CDR2 are SQVTM and ANQGSEA. The CDR3 spans 16 residues. The CDR3 spells CSVEAPLAGTSYEQYF. CDR3 in DNA: TGCAGCGTTGAAGCGCCGCTAGCGGGAACCTCCTACGAGCAGTACTTC.

The V and J genes are TRBV10-3 and TRBJ2-2; 12 bases align to TRBD2. The CDR3 is 15 residues long. Germline V gives CDR1 ENHRY, CDR2 SYGVKD. V trimming: 6 bases; J trimming: 6 bases; junction bases outside the gene matches: 5. Here the CDR3 reads CAIRVLAGGPGELFF. CDR3 DNA sequence: TGTGCCATCAGAGTACTAGCGGGGGGCCCCGGGGAGCTGTTTTTT.

This chain connects TRBV2 to TRBJ2-2, with 7 positions matching TRBD1. From germline, CDR1 is SNHLY and CDR2 FYNNEI. There are 15 residues in the CDR3. After removal of 6 bases from V and 4 bases from J, the junction contained 8 bases not matched to a gene. CDR3 coding DNA: TGTGCCAGCAGACGGGACAGTTCATTCACCGGGGAGCTGTTTTTT. Translating gives CASRRDSSFTGELFF.

V is TRBV9 and J is TRBJ2-5; TRBD2 matches 12 bases. Germline assignment: CDR1 SGDLS and CDR2 YYNGEE. V trimming: 4 bases; J trimming: 3 bases; junction bases outside the gene matches: 7. The CDR3 covers 16 residues. The CDR3 DNA is TGTGCCAGCAGCTCACGACTAGCGGGGGTTGAAGAGACCCAGTACTTC. Amino acids: CASSSRLAGVEETQYF.

The chain employs TRBV4-1 and TRBJ1-5; TRBD1 aligns across 9 bases. The CDR3 is 13 amino acids. Germline CDR1 and CDR2: MGHRA and YSYEKL. Trimming took 9 bases from V and 6 from J; bases not matched to a gene: 6. CDR3 DNA sequence: TGCGCCAGGCTGGGACAGGGACGTCAGCCCCAGCATTTT. Translated: CARLGQGRQPQHF.

The chain joins TRBV9 to TRBJ2-7; weak D call: TRBD1 (6 bases). The CDR3 consists of 16 residues. Germline V gene data show CDR1 as SGDLS and CDR2 as YYNGEE. Trimming took off 0 bases at V and 5 bases at J, with 18 bases between the two ends. CDR3: CASSVAPQGRSDEQYF. CDR3 DNA sequence: TGTGCCAGCAGCGTAGCTCCCCAGGGGCGTTCTGACGAGCAGTACTTC.

Remarks on this clone: At one of its ends the junction is not consistent with the germline gene, which may arise from a read error. The chain joins TRBV2 to TRBJ1-2; TRBD1 matches at 7 bases. Germline V gene lookup returns CDR1 SNHLY and CDR2 FYNNEI. The CDR3 runs to 14 residues. The CDR3 DNA reads TGTGCCAGCAGCGAAGCCGGGACAGACTATGGCTACACCTTC. It yields the protein CASSEAGTDYGYTF.

This clone was observed a handful of times. The chain links TRBV6-5 to TRBJ1-2; D gene ambiguous. Per germline, CDR1 MNHEY and CDR2 SVGAGI. The V end lost 8 bases, the J end lost 2 bases, and 9 bases lay between the germline ends. The CDR3 runs to 12 residues. Here the CDR3 reads CASRQNNYGYTF. Written as DNA, the CDR3 is TGTGCCAGCCGACAAAACAACTATGGCTACACCTTC.

This chain connects TRBV5-1 to TRBJ2-5; 7 bases align to TRBD1. Germline V gene sequence: CDR1 SGHRS, CDR2 YFSETQ. The CDR3 extends over 15 amino acids. V shed 6 bases, J shed 2 bases, and the junction held 10 bases outside the gene matches. CDR3 protein: CASKGWGQLQETQYF. The CDR3 DNA reads TGCGCCAGCAAAGGTTGGGGACAGCTTCAAGAGACCCAGTACTTC.

This rearrangement joins TRBV4-1 to TRBJ2-7; 9 nucleotides line up with TRBD1. Per germline, CDR1 MGHRA and CDR2 YSYEKL. The CDR3 runs to 14 residues. The V segment lost 6 bases and the J segment 7 bases; nucleotides outside the gene matches: 10. CDR3 sequence (DNA): TGCGCCAGCAGAACCCGGGACAGGGCTCAGGAGCAGTACTTC. It yields the protein CASRTRDRAQEQYF.

CDR3 loop: CASRNVPGQGSNYGYTF. CDR3 DNA sequence: TGTGCCAGTAGAAATGTCCCGGGACAGGGTTCTAACTATGGCTACACCTTC. The V and J genes are TRBV19 and TRBJ1-2, with 9 bases fitting TRBD1. J gave up 0 bases and V 6 bases, and 11 bases lay outside the gene matches. This CDR3 region has 17 residues. The V gene's germline CDR1 is LNHDA and CDR2 SQIVND (reference sequence).

Of note for this clone: The sample carries other DNA sequences with the same CDR3. The chain has TRBV7-2 and TRBJ2-7; 10 nucleotides match TRBD2. The CDR3 has 16 residues. Germline trimming cut 4 bases from V and 5 bases from J; bases unmatched to any gene: 11. Germline CDR1 is SGHTA and CDR2 is FQGNSA. In DNA form, the CDR3 reads TGTGCCAGCAGCTACTCGGGCCTAGCGGGAGCCAACGAGCAGTACTTC. It specifies CASSYSGLAGANEQYF.

V usage is TRBV25-1 and J usage is TRBJ1-4; a weak D match, TRBD1 (5 bases). Germline values: CDR1 MGHDK, CDR2 SYGVNS. The CDR3 contains 15 residues. The germline V and J ends were trimmed by 5 bases and 4 bases, with 14 bases remaining between them. CDR3 nucleotides: TGTGCCAGCAGTATTTCGGACACGATTAATGAAAAACTGTTTTTT. This encodes CASSISDTINEKLFF.

The genes are TRBV29-1 and TRBJ2-3; 13 bases line up with TRBD2. V dropped 4 bases and J dropped 3; count of bases not matched to a gene: 4. CDR3 length equals 15 residues. Germline V gene data show CDR1 as SQVTM and CDR2 as ANQGSEA. CDR3 DNA sequence: TGCAGCGTTGGGGGGACTAGCGGGATGACAGATACGCAGTATTTT. Its protein is CSVGGTSGMTDTQYF.

This clone was observed a handful of times. The chain is built from TRBV19 and TRBJ1-4; 9 positions agree with TRBD1. Germline loops: CDR1 LNHDA, CDR2 SQIVND (reference sequence). J lost 3 bases, V lost 6 bases, and 14 bases had no gene match. This CDR3 has 18 amino acids. The CDR3 sequence is CASRSIDHHRGPNEKLFF. In DNA, the CDR3 is TGTGCCAGTAGAAGTATAGATCATCACAGGGGGCCTAATGAAAAACTGTTTTTT.

This chain uses TRBV4-1 with TRBJ1-4; D is unresolved. The CDR3 covers 16 residues. V was trimmed by 0 bases and J by 0 bases, leaving 8 bases between them. Germline V gene sequence: CDR1 MGHRA, CDR2 YSYEKL. The CDR3 loop reads CASSQEGVATNEKLFF. In DNA, the CDR3 is TGCGCCAGCAGCCAAGAGGGAGTGGCAACTAATGAAAAACTGTTTTTT.

The chain links TRBV6-1 to TRBJ2-1; TRBD2 matches 7 bases. The germline V gene encodes CDR1 MNHNS and CDR2 SASEGT. CDR3 length equals 14 residues. V lost 0 bases to trimming and J lost 8 bases; unmatched junction nucleotides: 4. The CDR3: CASSEAGGFDEQFF. In DNA, the CDR3 is TGTGCCAGCAGTGAAGCGGGAGGGTTCGATGAGCAGTTCTTC.

This rearrangement joins TRBV27 to TRBJ2-3; 10 bases match TRBD2. The germline V gene encodes CDR1 MNHEY and CDR2 SMNVEV (reference sequence). The length of the CDR3 is 15 residues. After removal of 7 bases from V and 4 bases from J, the junction contained 8 bases not matched to a gene. The CDR3 protein is CASTSGGGGADTQYF. The CDR3 coding sequence is TGTGCCAGCACCAGCGGGGGGGGCGGTGCAGATACGCAGTATTTT.

The chain joins TRBV27 to TRBJ2-1; 13 bases are shared with TRBD2. The CDR3 runs 16 residues. Per germline, CDR1 MNHEY and CDR2 SMNVEV (reference sequence). V lost 5 bases, J lost 2 bases, and 3 bases stayed unmatched. The CDR3: CASSVLAGGPYNEQFF. CDR3 bases: TGTGCCAGCAGTGTACTAGCGGGAGGGCCCTACAATGAGCAGTTCTTC.

V and J are TRBV29-1 and TRBJ1-4, with D tentatively TRBD1 (6 bases). The CDR3 has 13 amino acids. Germline CDR1 and CDR2: SQVTM and ANQGSEA. V was pared by 7 bases and J by 6 bases, with 15 bases between. CDR3 nucleotides: TGCAGCGCTCAGACAGGTGGAGATGAAAAACTGTTTTTT. It encodes CSAQTGGDEKLFF.

The chain joins TRBV19 to TRBJ2-2, with 11 nucleotides matching TRBD2. CDR1 LNHDA and CDR2 SQIVND come from the germline V gene (reference sequence). Trimming cost V 3 bases and J 5 bases; bases outside gene matches: 17. The CDR3 covers 20 residues. The DNA of the CDR3 is TGTGCCAGTAGTATGGTGGGCCCGGCTAGCGGGAGGTTGGGGACCGGGGAGCTGTTTTTT. Encoded protein: CASSMVGPASGRLGTGELFF. Looking up the rest from reference TRBV19 and TRBJ2-2 gives the full variable domain: DGGITQSPKYLFRKEGQNVTLSCEQNLNHDAMYWYRQDPGQGLRLIYYSQIVNDFQKGDIAEGYSVSREKKESFPLTVTSAQKNPTAFYLCASSMVGPASGRLGTGELFFGEGSRLTVL.

This sequence joins TRBV30 and TRBJ1-3; 8 bases match TRBD1. Germline-derived CDR1 and CDR2 are GTSNPN and SVGIG (reference sequence). This CDR3 spans 14 amino acids. J gave up 3 bases and V 2 bases, and 3 bases lay outside the gene matches. The CDR3 nucleotides are TGTGCCTGGAGTCAGGGGGCCGGTGGAAACACCATATATTTT. This translates into CAWSQGAGGNTIYF.

This clone turned up a few times. This chain uses TRBV5-6 with TRBJ1-1, with D uncertain. The V gene's germline CDR1 is SGHDT and CDR2 YYEEEE. Trimming left V 4 bases short and J 2 bases short, with 12 bases between. The CDR3 consists of 14 residues. The CDR3 bases are TGTGCCAGCAGCATGTCGACGGGAAACACTGAAGCTTTCTTT. Residues: CASSMSTGNTEAFF.

The rearrangement links TRBV5-3 to TRBJ1-5, with no clear D. TRBV5-3 is filed as an ORF, its function uncertain. The length of the CDR3 is 12 residues. With 2 bases removed from V and 7 bases from J, the gap between germline ends came to 7 bases. The CDR3 protein is CARSFLSQPQHF. The DNA of the CDR3 is TGTGCCAGAAGCTTTTTATCCCAGCCCCAGCATTTT.

The chain combines TRBV10-3 with TRBJ1-2; D call uncertain. V was clipped by 10 bases and J by 6 bases, with 21 bases between them. Germline lookup yields CDR1 ENHRY and CDR2 SYGVKD. The CDR3 covers 14 residues. The CDR3 loop reads CATQATLTWDGYTF. The CDR3 DNA reads TGTGCCACCCAAGCGACCCTGACCTGGGATGGCTACACCTTC.